The source of this T cell receptor beta chain is a study of blood T cells in healthy people across ages (dated by TCRdb to the mid-2010s). With regard to the full study: In model experiments, roughly one uniquely barcoded TCR beta cDNA molecule per two T cells was captured by template switching. The study measured age-related changes in TCR beta repertoire diversity using deep sequencing normalized with unique cDNA molecular identifiers. Donors were grouped into four age groups: young (average approximately 16 years), middle-aged (roughly 38), aged (about 60) and long-lived (over 80). To avoid experimental bias, donors of different ages were spread randomly across the sequencing lanes. Using the same blood draw, the study looked at two additional independent replicas of 1 million unique cDNA reads for two donors, one aged 18 to 30 and the other aged 80 or older. Overall study results and their limits: Estimates of total diversity based on one million sequenced T cells were considered lower bounds and underestimates. Because the CMV infection status of the donors was unknown, age-related changes in expanded clonotypes may potentially have been confounded. Since profiling was done on bulk unsorted PBMCs, naive and antigen-experienced compartments could not be conclusively compared. A strong correlation was found between observed TCR beta diversity and the percentage of naive T cells measured by flow cytometry. Compared with the aged group, more naive CD4+ T cells, fewer expanded clones and increased TCR diversity were shown by the long-lived group, suggesting age selection. As age increased, observed TCR beta diversity per million T cells dropped in a roughly linear way, and a significant reduction was already evident by age 40.

The method behind the library was 5' RACE. TCRdb names Illumina HiSeq 2500 as the instrument used. A second PCR of roughly 6 to 12 cycles was performed with a sample-barcoded 5' primer and a J-beta primer mix. A template-switch 5' adaptor carrying 12 random nucleotides introduced a unique molecular identifier onto each TCR beta cDNA molecule. Each sample yielded at least 3 million CDR3-containing paired-end reads. All of the RNA was converted into first-strand cDNA using the Mint cDNA synthesis kit, with a TRBC-specific oligonucleotide serving as the primer. Following uracil-DNA glycosylase treatment, a first 18-cycle PCR with universal primers M1SS and BC2_uni_R was performed on all cDNA. The study's processing was this. Normalization of each sample was performed by random selection of 1 million high-quality reads, each carrying a distinct molecular identifier. Instead of being binned into consensus sequences, reads with shared molecular identifiers were discarded. MiTCR, run with a Q25 quality threshold and the strictest error-elimination algorithm, handled CDR3 identification, clonotype clustering and error correction. A nonparametric unseen species model with Euler transformation was used to estimate lower-bound total TCR beta diversity. TCRdb reprocessed the public reads (quality trimming at Q25 with fastp, clone calling with MiXCR) and kept in-frame beta chains. CDR3 protein sequences are deduplicated, and each keeps its most common genes and DNA. The V and J calls shown here were made by TCRdb, not taken from the authors' results. The sample profile shows a few hundred thousand distinct CDR3 sequences; roughly 27% of them were found once. In total, the top ten clones hold about 30% of the sample.

The CDR3 measures 16 amino acids from cysteine to phenylalanine. The DNA shown is the 48-base CDR3, in frame from base 1. The germline V gene sets CDR1 to SGHTA and CDR2 to FQGNSA. At the junction V is shortened by 5 bases and J by 8 bases; bases outside the gene matches: 13. This clonotype was counted a few times. The target of this receptor is not known. Base qualities are not provided; no much larger clone lies one nucleotide away. The approximately 39 donors, aged 6 to 90 years, were systemically healthy Caucasian individuals from Russia. Each donor gave approximately 10 milliliters of peripheral blood, collected into EDTA-treated Vacutainer tubes. Ficoll-Paque density-gradient centrifugation was used to isolate PBMCs, with at least 7 million per sample. Total RNA was extracted from PBMCs with Trizol reagent, with at least 5 micrograms obtained per sample. The percentages of naive CD45RAhigh/CD27high T cells were determined by flow cytometry on a PBMC aliquot from every donor.

The material sequenced was blood. The receptor chain draws on TRBV7-2 and TRBJ2-1; 9 central bases correspond to TRBD2. The sequence came from a woman between 65 and 79 years old in good health. The bases read TGTGCCAGCAGCCTCAGGCGCGGCGGGAGGGCCGATGAGCAGTTCTTC. Its translation is CASSLRRGGRADEQFF.